Following are 28 T cell receptor beta chains from one sample sequenced in a study of blood T cell repertoires in COVID-19. This table comes from immunoSEQ multiplex PCR, and its TCRdb copy is limited to in-frame clones, with some not included. The table records around 150,000 clones, roughly 84% of them present only once. Sequencing input: peripheral blood. All receptors come from a woman aged 55-69 years with COVID-19, enrolled during active disease.

The chain couples TRBV19 to TRBJ1-6; D not resolved. The V gene's germline CDR1 is LNHDA and CDR2 SQIVND (reference sequence). The CDR3 consists of 15 residues. V shed 5 bases and J shed 3 bases, with 11 bases lying between them. CDR3: CASSLIASYNSPLHF. DNA for the CDR3: TGTGCCAGTAGTCTGATTGCCAGCTATAATTCACCCCTCCACTTT.

This clone was seen a single time. The chain recombines TRBV3-1 (or the pseudogene TRBV3-2) with TRBJ1-2, with a weak D call TRBD1 (5 bases). The germline V and J ends were trimmed by 0 bases and 2 bases, with 10 bases remaining between them. The V gene's germline CDR1 is LGHDT and CDR2 YNNKEL (reference sequence). The CDR3 runs to 15 residues. CDR3 amino acids: CASSQDGWTNYGYTF. The CDR3 coding sequence is TGTGCCAGCAGCCAAGATGGGTGGACAAACTATGGCTACACCTTC.

This rearrangement joins TRBV6-5 to TRBJ2-7, with 10 bases lining up with TRBD1. The CDR3 sequence is 15 residues long. Germline V gene data show CDR1 as MNHEY and CDR2 as SVGAGI. The J segment lost 4 bases and the V segment lost 5 bases, leaving 8 bases of the junction unmatched. The CDR3 region has the DNA TGTGCCAGCAGTCGAACCGGGACAGGGGCATACGAGCAGTACGTC. The encoded protein is CASSRTGTGAYEQYV.

The J gene is TRBJ2-1, the V gene TRBV7-9, with 13 bases fitting TRBD2. Germline V lookup: CDR1 SEHNR, CDR2 FQNEAQ (reference sequence). Trimming at V came to 5 bases and at J to 7 bases, leaving 5 bases not matched to a gene. The CDR3 spans 15 residues. CDR3 nucleotide sequence: TGTGCCAGCAGCCCTCCGGGACTAGCGGGAAATGAGCAGTTCTTC. This encodes CASSPPGLAGNEQFF.

The chain links TRBV7-9 to TRBJ1-3; D may be TRBD1 (5 bases). The CDR3 loop spans 14 amino acids. Trimming took off 8 bases at V and 0 bases at J, with 11 bases between the two ends. Germline V lookup: CDR1 SEHNR, CDR2 FQNEAQ (reference sequence). This CDR3 is CASLQVTSGNTIYF. DNA for the CDR3: TGTGCCAGCTTACAGGTCACCTCTGGAAACACCATATATTTT.

The rearrangement uses TRBV19 and TRBJ1-5; D is possibly TRBD1 (6 bases). Trimming left V 8 bases short and J 4 bases short, with 21 bases between. CDR1 LNHDA and CDR2 SQIVND come from the germline V gene (reference sequence). This CDR3 has 16 residues. CDR3 nucleotide sequence: TGTGCCAGTGACAGAGGGGGTGGAAGGGTAAATCAGCCCCAGCATTTT. This encodes CASDRGGGRVNQPQHF. Full variable domain (remainder filled in from reference TRBV19 and TRBJ1-5): DGGITQSPKYLFRKEGQNVTLSCEQNLNHDAMYWYRQDPGQGLRLIYYSQIVNDFQKGDIAEGYSVSREKKESFPLTVTSAQKNPTAFYLCASDRGGGRVNQPQHFGDGTRLSIL.

This chain joins TRBV27 and TRBJ2-5, with 11 bases that match TRBD2. The CDR3 has 15 amino acids. Germline lookup yields CDR1 MNHEY and CDR2 SMNVEV (reference sequence). J was trimmed by 1 base and V by 6 bases; bases with no gene match: 4. The chain's CDR3 is CASSQLAGGQETQYF. The CDR3 nucleotides read TGTGCCAGCAGCCAGCTAGCGGGAGGCCAAGAGACCCAGTACTTC.

V usage is TRBV6-6 and J usage is TRBJ1-5; 7 nucleotides agree with TRBD1. J gave up 0 bases and V 5 bases, and 1 base lay outside the gene matches. The CDR3 totals 14 residues. The germline V gene encodes CDR1 MNHNY and CDR2 SVGAGI (reference sequence). This CDR3 is CASSGTASNQPQHF. The CDR3 bases are TGTGCCAGCAGTGGGACAGCTAGCAATCAGCCCCAGCATTTT.

The gene calls are TRBV10-3 and TRBJ1-4, with D perhaps matching TRBD1 (6 bases). Germline CDR1 reads ENHRY; CDR2 reads SYGVKD. Trimming removed 3 bases at V and 5 bases at J, with 7 bases between. This CDR3 has 13 amino acids. The CDR3 spells CAISDRGNEKLFF. The CDR3 region has the DNA TGTGCCATCAGTGACAGGGGCAATGAAAAACTGTTTTTT.

This chain links TRBV19 with TRBJ2-1; 11 bases fit TRBD1. The germline gives CDR1 LNHDA, CDR2 SQIVND (reference sequence). The CDR3 has 13 amino acids. Losses at the gene ends were 7 bases for V and 8 bases for J; bases not matched to a gene: 4. CDR3 protein: CASTWTGGHEQFF. CDR3 coding DNA: TGTGCCAGTACTTGGACAGGGGGCCATGAGCAGTTCTTC.

V is TRBV10-3 and J is TRBJ1-5, with 7 bases identical to TRBD1. CDR1 ENHRY and CDR2 SYGVKD come from the germline V gene. CDR3 size: 15 residues. The V gene end was trimmed by 2 bases and the J gene end by 0 bases; junction bases not matched to a gene: 1. DNA of the CDR3: TGTGCCATCAGTGAGGGACAGGATAGCAATCAGCCCCAGCATTTT. It codes for CAISEGQDSNQPQHF.

The chain combines TRBV2 with TRBJ1-1; 8 positions match TRBD1. V gave up 6 bases and J gave up 7 bases; unmatched junction bases: 10. CDR3 size: 14 residues. Looked up from germline, CDR1 is SNHLY and CDR2 is FYNNEI. The CDR3 DNA reads TGTGCCAGCAGCGCCGGACAGGGCTTTGGTGAAGCTTTCTTT. Translated, it gives CASSAGQGFGEAFF.

J is TRBJ2-7 and V is TRBV7-9; 8 bases line up with TRBD1. The CDR3 covers 12 residues. In germline, CDR1 is SEHNR, CDR2 FQNEAQ (reference sequence). Trimming cost V 8 bases and J 3 bases; bases outside gene matches: 3. CDR3 loop: CASQDRVYEQYF. The CDR3 region has the DNA TGTGCCAGCCAGGACAGGGTCTACGAGCAGTACTTC. The entire variable domain, with the rest obtained from reference TRBV7-9 and TRBJ2-7, is as follows: DTGVSQNPRHKITKRGQNVTFRCDPISEHNRLYWYRQTLGQGPEFLTYFQNEAQLEKSRLLSDRFSAERPKGSFSTLEIQRTEQGDSAMYLCASQDRVYEQYFGPGTRLTVT.

The rearrangement uses TRBV2 and TRBJ1-1; D not certain. Germline V gene sequence: CDR1 SNHLY, CDR2 FYNNEI. CDR3 length: 13 amino acids. Between the trimmed V and J ends, which lost 7 bases and 5 bases, there was a span of 14 bases. The CDR3 reads CASINAGETEAFF. The CDR3, as DNA: TGTGCCAGCATCAACGCTGGAGAAACTGAAGCTTTCTTT. The complete variable domain, with remaining parts taken from reference TRBV2 and TRBJ1-1, reads EPEVTQTPSHQVTQMGQEVILRCVPISNHLYFYWYRQILGQKVEFLVSFYNNEISEKSEIFDDQFSVERPDGSNFTLKIRSTKLEDSAMYFCASINAGETEAFFGQGTRLTVV.

V and J are TRBV2 and TRBJ2-2; 14 bases are shared with TRBD2. This CDR3 is built from 16 residues. With 4 bases clipped from V and 7 bases from J, the junction kept 5 bases outside the gene matches. The V gene's germline CDR1 is SNHLY and CDR2 FYNNEI. CDR3 amino acids: CASSVTSGRAVGELFF. The CDR3, as DNA: TGTGCCAGCAGTGTGACTAGCGGGAGGGCCGTCGGGGAGCTGTTTTTT.

This clone was seen a single time. The chain carries TRBV18 and TRBJ2-1, with a possible D match to TRBD2 (7 bases). Germline assignment: CDR1 KGHSH and CDR2 LQKENI. This CDR3 has 17 residues. The V gene lost 6 bases and the J gene lost 2 bases, with 20 bases spanning the gap. The CDR3 DNA sequence: TGTGCCAGCTCTCAGGTCCGGGGGGCAATGCCCTACAATGAGCAGTTCTTC. Amino acid sequence: CASSQVRGAMPYNEQFF.

The sample holds a few counts of this clone. One end of the junction fails to match germline, which may point to a read error. The CDR3 nucleotides are TGTGCTAGCAGCTTAGACCGGACAGGGCAAGAGACCCAGTACTTC. This encodes CASSLDRTGQETQYF. J is TRBJ2-5 and V is TRBV7-7, with 8 positions matching TRBD1. Germline values: CDR1 SSHAT, CDR2 FNYEAQ (reference sequence). The CDR3 is 15 residues long.

The chain has TRBV3-1 (or the pseudogene TRBV3-2) and TRBJ1-2; a possible D gene is TRBD1 (6 bases). Between the trimmed V and J ends, which lost 1 base and 0 bases, there was a span of 9 bases. Germline loops: CDR1 LGHDT, CDR2 YNNKEL (reference sequence). The CDR3 runs to 15 residues. The CDR3 DNA reads as TGTGCCAGCAGCCAAGCAACAGGGTCTAACTATGGCTACACCTTC. Its protein is CASSQATGSNYGYTF.

This clone has only a few counts. In DNA form, the CDR3 reads TGTGCCAGCAGTTCGTGGGACTGGAACACTGAAGCTTTCTTT. It translates to CASSSWDWNTEAFF. The genes are TRBV27 and TRBJ1-1; D possibly corresponds to TRBD1 (5 bases). V lost 4 bases and J lost 1, with 10 bases in between. Germline V gene sequence: CDR1 MNHEY, CDR2 SMNVEV (reference sequence). The CDR3 is made up of 14 amino acids.

The chain uses TRBV4-2 and TRBJ1-1; D call uncertain. Trimming pared 0 bases from V and 2 bases from J, leaving 10 bases between. The CDR3 has 15 residues. Germline V gene lookup returns CDR1 LGHNA and CDR2 YNFKEQ. The CDR3 DNA sequence: TGTGCCAGCAGCCAAGAATCCAGGACTAACACTGAAGCTTTCTTT. It yields the protein CASSQESRTNTEAFF.

This sequence joins TRBV5-6 and TRBJ2-2; TRBD1 matches 7 bases. Germline V gives CDR1 SGHDT, CDR2 YYEEEE. J lost 4 bases, V lost 0 bases, and 6 bases had no gene match. The CDR3 covers 16 residues. The CDR3 DNA is TGTGCCAGCAGCTTGGGGCCAGGGGGATTCACCGGGGAGCTGTTTTTT. Translating it yields CASSLGPGGFTGELFF.

CDR3 nucleotide sequence: TGTGCCAGTAGTATTATGGGAGCATTTTCTGGAAACACCATATATTTT. Its protein product is CASSIMGAFSGNTIYF. This sequence joins TRBV19 and TRBJ1-3, with D hard to call. CDR1 and CDR2 (germline): LNHDA, SQIVND (reference sequence). V shed 3 bases and J shed 1 base, with 13 bases lying between them. The CDR3 contains 16 residues.

CDR3 in amino acids: CASSQDVPSSGNEQFF. The CDR3 DNA reads TGTGCCAGCAGCCAAGATGTGCCTAGCAGTGGGAATGAGCAGTTCTTC. The chain recombines TRBV14 with TRBJ2-1; D perhaps matches TRBD2 (5 bases). The germline gives CDR1 SGHDN, CDR2 FVKESK. Trimming pared 0 bases from V and 7 bases from J, leaving 16 bases between. The CDR3 contains 16 residues.

The chain couples TRBV18 to TRBJ1-1, with TRBD1 as a possible D gene (5 bases). V lost 3 bases to trimming and J lost 6 bases, with 11 bases between them. The length of the CDR3 is 13 residues. In germline, CDR1 is KGHSH, CDR2 LQKENI. CDR3 sequence: CASSPDNQPEAFF. DNA of the CDR3: TGTGCCAGCTCACCGGACAACCAGCCTGAAGCTTTCTTT.

This chain connects TRBV6-5 to TRBJ1-1, with TRBD1 matching over 8 bases. This CDR3 spans 15 amino acids. Germline trimming cut 6 bases from V and 6 bases from J; bases unmatched to any gene: 12. The germline V gene has CDR1 MNHEY and CDR2 SVGAGI. CDR3 DNA: TGTGCCAGCAGGAATGCGTTGACAGGGGTTTCTGAAGCTTTCTTT. It encodes CASRNALTGVSEAFF.

This rearrangement joins TRBV7-2 to TRBJ2-6; 7 nucleotides align to TRBD1. The V gene's germline CDR1 is SGHTA and CDR2 FQGNSA. J lost 2 bases, V lost 1 base, and 8 bases had no gene match. This CDR3 region has 18 residues. The CDR3: CASSLGGPQGTGANVLTF. CDR3 in DNA: TGTGCCAGCAGCTTAGGAGGCCCACAGGGGACTGGGGCCAACGTCCTGACTTTC.

The V gene is TRBV27, the J gene TRBJ1-5; D call uncertain. Looked up from germline, CDR1 is MNHEY and CDR2 is SMNVEV (reference sequence). V lost 5 bases, J lost 4 bases, and 12 bases lay in between. The CDR3 is 14 amino acids. CDR3 sequence reads: CASSPGGPNQPQHF. The CDR3 DNA is TGTGCCAGCAGTCCCGGCGGGCCAAATCAGCCCCAGCATTTT.

The V call is TRBV11-2, the J call TRBJ2-1; a weak D match, TRBD2 (6 bases). Germline CDR1 SGHAT, CDR2 FQNNGV. Trimming left V 7 bases short and J 3 bases short, with 13 bases between. There are 14 residues in the CDR3. For the CDR3, the DNA is TGTGCCAGCACCTTGACTAGGGACTACAATGAGCAGTTCTTC. Residues: CASTLTRDYNEQFF.